The T cell receptor (beta chain) described here comes from a study of identical twins (dated by TCRdb to the mid-2010s). Regarding the complete study: TCR alpha and beta repertoires from monozygotic twins, unrelated adults of various ages and cord blood were deep-sequenced to test whether fetal clonotypes persist. Replicate twin experiments were performed at different times using different library preparation protocols to rule out contamination.

The library relied on 5' RACE. The run used an Illumina HiSeq 2000. Template switching added a universal primer binding site, and the final cDNA carried a unique molecular identifier that allowed TCR cDNA molecules to be counted accurately. First-strand cDNA for TCR alpha and beta chains was synthesized from specific primers in the conserved constant-segment region. Each cDNA library was double barcoded, with a SMART-Mk sample barcode plus Illumina barcodes, to control for contamination. TruSeq adapter sequences and Illumina sample barcodes were added in two successive PCR steps. TCR alpha and beta cDNA libraries were sequenced on the Illumina HiSeq platform with custom primers. The source study handled its data this way. Unique molecular identifiers were extracted from raw reads with MiGEC, and CDR3 positions were determined with MiXCR. Recombination models were inferred per individual with the repgenHMM and IGoR tools using an EM algorithm. Shared clonotype analysis was performed with the tcR package in R, normalizing sharing by the product of cloneset sizes. To study raw recombination without the effects of thymic and clonal selection, out-of-frame nonproductive sequences were analyzed. TCRdb's own reprocessing of the public reads used fastp at Q25 and MiXCR and kept productive beta chains. Here each entry gathers all rows of one CDR3 protein and keeps the most common genes and DNA. These V and J calls originate from TCRdb's pipeline instead of the authors' own analysis. The table for this sample lists approximately 1.8 million distinct CDR3 sequences; less than 40% of them were counted only once. The top ten clonotypes cover roughly 0.3% of the sample.

Overall results and qualifications from the work: Because the same donors could not be followed over many years, the conclusions depended on cross-sectional statistical analysis. In monozygotic twins, recombination models systematically underestimated out-of-frame TCR alpha sharing, but the models matched the sharing seen between unrelated individuals. A weaker excess of twin sharing was found in beta out-of-frame sequences because the signal-to-noise ratio was lowered by fewer shared sequences. Compared with coincidental sharing between unrelated individuals, an excess of low generation-probability sequences was observed among out-of-frame TCR alpha sequences shared between twins. Fewer insertions were carried by abundant cord blood beta clonotypes, a similar but weaker trend appeared in young adult naive repertoires, and no such trend appeared in memory repertoires. Invariant T cells such as MAIT and iNKT could partly confound zero-insertion analyses, though diverse VJ usage argued against this for most clonotypes.

The table lists this clonotype with many counts. The antigen this receptor binds is unknown. It has no much larger one-base neighbor in the sample; base qualities were not kept. Only healthy Caucasian donors were included. The CDR3 numbers 14 residues from cysteine through phenylalanine. The read is trimmed to its CDR3 DNA, 42 bases read in frame from base 1. CDR1 and CDR2 are drawn from the germline V gene (reference sequence): DFQATT, SNEGSKA. V is trimmed back by 2 bases and J by 5 bases, and the junction contains 8 bases that no gene match accounts for. The receptor chain draws on TRBV20-1 and TRBJ2-7, and 8 junction bases match TRBD1. This TCR was sampled from a newborn girl in good health. The sequencing sample was made of cord blood. The DNA sequence is given as TGCAGTGCTAGACTGTCCAGGGGGCATCACGAGCAGTACTTC. Its protein reads: CSARLSRGHHEQYF.